The clone carrying this T cell receptor (beta chain) has ten or more counts. What it binds is not known. TCR beta CDR3 region amplification was performed from RNA transcripts. TCR CDR3 underwent first-round RT-PCR with the HTBI primer set. TCRdb re-called the multiplex PCR reads with MiXCR, one entry per CDR3 protein. The table includes roughly 250,000 distinct CDR3 sequences, just over 14% detected once. This CDR3 is built from 15 residues. From germline, CDR1 is SGHRS and CDR2 YFSETQ. Losses at the gene ends were 4 bases for V and 0 bases for J; bases not matched to a gene: 2. The data derive from a study of T cells in Graves' hyperthyroidism and ophthalmopathy. Whole-study context: Specimen type is peripheral blood, collected at initial diagnosis prior to any treatment. Study outcomes and limitations: The majority of expanded thyroid clonotypes above 0.001 also appeared in blood. Model output signaled ophthalmopathy a median about 6.3 months ahead of onset.

Uncontrolled infection, other autoimmune disease, pregnancy or lactation disqualified patients from enrolment. The clonotype comes from a woman aged 40 to 50 with Graves' hyperthyroidism that later progressed to Graves' ophthalmopathy. Specimen: blood. This sequence joins TRBV5-1 and TRBJ2-1, with 9 bases that match TRBD1. Here the CDR3 DNA reads TGCGCCAGCAGCGCGGGACAGGGCTCCTACAATGAGCAGTTCTTC. Its protein is CASSAGQGSYNEQFF.